This T cell receptor (beta chain) was sequenced for a study of cytomegalovirus exposure and HLA in healthy donors. Primers included in the PCR were 60 Vbeta and 13 Jbeta primers. As originally analysed: In a later analysis, approximately 80 million unique TCR beta chains included roughly 11 million shared by two or more donors. The assay was immunoSEQ multiplex PCR, and TCRdb's table has in-frame clones only and misses some. The V and J calls and clone size come from that table; D and trimming were worked out from the DNA. The top ten hold approximately 8.4% of the sample, which has more than 85,000 clones, roughly 70% seen once. The V gene's germline CDR1 is SGHDT and CDR2 YYEEEE. V was pared by 4 bases and J by 3 bases, with 7 bases of the junction left unmatched. The CDR3 is 16 amino acids.

This TCR derives from a man in his forties or fifties in good health and CMV-seronegative. Specimen: PBMCs. The rearrangement uses TRBV5-6 and TRBJ1-5; 10 bases agree with TRBD1. The CDR3 loop is CASSQDRGNDNQPQHF. For the CDR3, the DNA is TGTGCCAGCAGCCAGGACAGGGGGAACGACAATCAGCCCCAGCATTTT. Full variable domain (outside the CDR3, taken from reference TRBV5-6 and TRBJ1-5): DAGVTQSPTHLIKTRGQQVTLRCSPKSGHDTVSWYQQALGQGPQFIFQYYEEEERQRGNFPDRFSGHQFPNYSSELNVNALLLGDSALYLCASSQDRGNDNQPQHFGDGTRLSIL.